This TCR beta chain was captured in a study of shared clonotypes between healthy human individuals. Study-level information: The plates for each donor numbered three CD4 naive, three CD4 memory, two CD8 naive and one CD8 memory. Overall study results and limits: Clonotypes shared by all four donors outscored non-shared clonotypes in generation probability. Memory subsets had estimated richness that was generally smaller than that of naive subsets.

Produced via immunoSEQ multiplex PCR; TCRdb's table is partial and in-frame only. In the table there are approximately 1,000,000 clones, 60% to 80% of which are singletons. Germline V gene sequence: CDR1 MNHNY, CDR2 SVGAGI (reference sequence). The length of the CDR3 is 16 residues. For this clone: Its antigen is unknown.

This receptor was obtained from a young man in good health. Some clones in this sample may be carry-over from other donors' samples. Specimen: memory CD4+ T cells from PBMCs. The subset is: CD45RA-negative fraction. The chain couples TRBV6-6 to TRBJ2-5; 8 nucleotides match TRBD1. The DNA matches TRBJ2-7 better at its end, which makes the J call doubtful. CDR3 bases: TGTGCCAGCAGTTACCCCCCGACAGGGGCTAGCTACGAGCAGTACTTC. This gives the protein CASSYPPTGASYEQYF.